A selection of T cell receptor beta chains follows, all from one sample in a study of blood T cell repertoires in COVID-19. Some clones are missing from TCRdb's copy, which holds only in-frame ones; the method was immunoSEQ multiplex PCR. Of about 300,000 clones listed, just under 90% were seen once; the top ten hold around 1.9%. Sequenced material: peripheral blood. Every receptor here comes from a woman in her 30s with COVID-19, enrolled during active disease. The CDR3 runs from the conserved cysteine through the conserved F or W. A D gene is named only where the DNA matches it firmly. The listing skips clone size in some rows; elsewhere it reads once, few, many or a size class.

-	TRBJ1-1	TRBV13	-	CASSLNRVLATEAFF	TGTGCCAGCAGCTTAAACAGGGTTTTGGCCACTGAAGCTTTCTTT
-	TRBJ1-6	TRBV6-5	-	CASSYSKTLSSPLHF	TGTGCCAGCAGTTACTCGAAGACGCTTAGCTCACCCCTCCACTTT
-	TRBJ1-5	TRBV11-2	-	CASSARQFQPQHF	TGTGCCAGCAGCGCCAGACAGTTCCAGCCCCAGCATTTT
-	TRBJ1-2	TRBV7-8	-	CASSLGSGREDYGYTF	TGTGCCAGCAGCTTAGGATCGGGCAGGGAGGACTATGGCTACACCTTC
-	TRBJ1-2	TRBV7-9	TRBD1	CASSPMTGNYGYTF	TGTGCCAGCAGCCCAATGACAGGGAACTATGGCTACACCTTC
-	TRBJ1-2	TRBV9	-	CASSGTYLNSRVNGYTF	TGTGCCAGCAGCGGAACTTACCTTAATTCGCGGGTGAATGGCTACACCTTC
few	TRBJ1-1	TRBV7-2	TRBD1	CASSLVGTGALRTEAFF	TGTGCCAGCAGCTTAGTAGGGACAGGGGCCTTAAGGACTGAAGCTTTCTTT
-	TRBJ1-5	TRBV30	-	CAWSVQGNQPQHF	TGTGCCTGGAGTGTACAGGGCAATCAGCCCCAGCATTTT
-	TRBJ1-1	TRBV18	-	CASSPGRGSGGANTEAFF	TGTGCCAGCTCACCCGGGAGGGGTTCGGGAGGCGCGAACACTGAAGCTTTCTTT
once	TRBJ1-2	TRBV14	-	CASSLDSPRSGYTF	TGTGCCAGCAGCCTGGACTCTCCGCGTAGTGGCTACACCTTC
-	TRBJ1-2	TRBV19	-	CASSDSVRYTF	TGTGCCAGTAGTGATTCGGTACGCTACACCTTC
-	TRBJ1-3	TRBV28	-	CASSLFGTSGNTIYF	TGTGCCAGCAGTTTATTTGGCACCTCTGGAAACACCATATATTTT
-	TRBJ2-1	TRBV6-6	-	CASSYSGGPLNEQFF	TGTGCCAGCAGTTACTCAGGCGGGCCACTCAATGAGCAGTTCTTC
-	TRBJ2-3	TRBV6-5	-	CASSKTGDTQYF	TGTGCCAGCAGTAAGACTGGAGATACGCAGTATTTT
-	TRBJ1-5	TRBV5-5	-	CASSQIDQPQHF	TGTGCCAGCAGCCAGATTGATCAGCCCCAGCATTTT
-	TRBJ2-1	TRBV5-1	TRBD2	CASSSGTSGYNEQFF	TGCGCCAGCAGCTCCGGGACTAGCGGGTACAATGAGCAGTTCTTC
few	TRBJ2-7	TRBV29-1	-	CSVDRAGKQYF	TGCAGCGTTGATAGGGCAGGGAAGCAGTACTTC
-	TRBJ2-5	TRBV5-1	-	CASSLGQGLETQYF	TGCGCCAGCAGCTTGGGGCAGGGCTTAGAGACCCAGTACTTC
-	TRBJ2-4	TRBV19	-	CASSIAGIQLQNIQYF	TGTGCCAGTAGTATTGCCGGGATTCAACTACAAAACATTCAGTACTTC
-	TRBJ2-2	TRBV6-5	TRBD1	CASRQGGGGELFF	TGTGCCAGCAGACAAGGGGGCGGCGGGGAGCTGTTTTTT
-	TRBJ2-7	TRBV5-1	TRBD2	CASSWGLAGVLPPYEQYF	TGCGCCAGCAGCTGGGGACTAGCGGGGGTTCTCCCCCCCTACGAGCAGTACTTC
once	TRBJ2-3	TRBV4-2	TRBD2	CASSPAPGGGVTDTQYF	TGTGCCAGCAGCCCAGCGCCCGGTGGGGGGGTCACAGATACGCAGTATTTT
-	TRBJ1-5	TRBV15	-	CATSREAGRGNGQPQHF	TGTGCCACCAGCAGAGAGGCGGGTAGGGGGAACGGTCAGCCCCAGCATTTT
few	TRBJ1-1	TRBV7-9	-	CASTSRGRGTEAFF	TGTGCCAGCACCTCACGGGGTCGGGGCACTGAAGCTTTCTTT
-	TRBJ2-1	TRBV7-3	TRBD2	CASSRGGGSYNEQFF	TGTGCCAGCAGCCGCGGGGGTGGCTCCTACAATGAGCAGTTCTTC
-	TRBJ1-2	TRBV6-1	TRBD1	CASSDGDRNGYTF	TGTGCCAGCAGTGACGGGGACAGAAATGGCTACACCTTC
-	TRBJ2-1	TRBV5-1	-	CASSPEAGDGYNEQFF	TGCGCCAGCAGCCCCGAGGCAGGGGACGGCTACAATGAGCAGTTCTTC
-	TRBJ1-2	TRBV27	TRBD1	CASSSRDSHYGYTF	TGTGCCAGCAGTTCCCGGGACAGCCACTATGGCTACACCTTC
-	TRBJ1-2	TRBV2	TRBD1	CASSRDRGDYGYTF	TGTGCCAGCAGCCGCGACAGGGGAGACTATGGCTACACCTTC
-	TRBJ2-3	TRBV28	-	CASSLVGGTDTQYF	TGTGCCAGCAGTTTGGTAGGGGGCACAGATACGCAGTATTTT
-	TRBJ2-6	TRBV6-5	TRBD1	CASRDRVGANVLTF	TGTGCCAGCAGGGACAGGGTTGGGGCCAACGTCCTGACTTTC